This T cell receptor beta chain was sequenced for a study of untreated major depressive disorder. Study-wide findings and caveats: TRBV05-01 (Vbeta 5.1) usage was higher in CD4+ T cells of depressed patients than controls.

In regard to this clone: Its specificity is not known.

CDR3 length equals 13 residues. Germline values: CDR1 MNHNY, CDR2 SVGAGI (reference sequence). V dropped 9 bases and J dropped 3; count of bases not matched to a gene: 5. Sequencing was performed with immunoSEQ multiplex PCR; in TCRdb, only in-frame clones are kept and a portion is missing. This table has under 30,000 clones, about 90% appearing once. The source is a woman in her 30s with major depressive disorder. The chain recombines TRBV6-6 with TRBJ1-3; 7 bases match TRBD1. The sequenced material came from CD4+ T cells from PBMCs. The CDR3 DNA reads TGTGCCAGTGGTCAGGGGGGTGGAAACACCATATATTTT. It codes for CASGQGGGNTIYF.